This T cell receptor (beta chain) came from a study of blood T cells in healthy people across ages. CDR1 is DFQATT and CDR2 is SNEGSKA in the germline V gene (reference sequence). This CDR3 contains 12 residues. With 5 bases removed from V and 2 bases from J, the gap between germline ends came to 9 bases. For the second PCR, which ran for roughly 6 to 12 cycles, a sample-barcoded 5' primer and a J-beta primer mix were used. From the 5' RACE reads, TCRdb called clonotypes with MiXCR, one entry per CDR3 protein. The sample contains some 890,000 distinct CDR3 sequences, 25% to 30% of which appear only once. This clonotype was observed many times. The same specimen was also included in a second study, on T cells of mothers and their children.

Sequencing input: blood. The clonotype comes from a woman aged 40 to 50 in good health. This rearrangement joins TRBV20-1 to TRBJ2-5, with D maybe TRBD1 (6 bases). CDR3 nucleotide sequence: TGCAGTGCTCCCACAGGGCAAGAGACCCAGTACTTC. Its protein is CSAPTGQETQYF.